This T cell receptor beta chain was recovered during a study of T cells in Graves' hyperthyroidism and ophthalmopathy. The table lists this clonotype with many counts. RNA transcripts served as the template for amplifying TCR beta CDR3 regions. RT-PCR in the first round (using the HTBI primer set) targeted the TCR CDR3. TCRdb recomputed calls from the multiplex PCR reads with MiXCR, one row per CDR3 protein. The sample includes 250,000 or so distinct CDR3 sequences, approximately 16% seen only once; the top ten take roughly 30%. The clonotype originates from a woman aged 45-59 years with Graves' hyperthyroidism that later progressed to Graves' ophthalmopathy. Sequenced material: blood.

CDR3 loop: CASSLAEGQGSHEQYF. CDR3 sequence (DNA): TGTGCCAGCAGCTTAGCAGAGGGACAGGGGTCCCACGAGCAGTACTTC. The chain carries TRBV11-2 and TRBJ2-7, with TRBD1 identical over 10 bases. CDR1 and CDR2 (germline): SGHAT, FQNNGV. Unmatched junction bases numbered 8, after V lost 1 base and J lost 5 bases. The length of the CDR3 is 16 residues.